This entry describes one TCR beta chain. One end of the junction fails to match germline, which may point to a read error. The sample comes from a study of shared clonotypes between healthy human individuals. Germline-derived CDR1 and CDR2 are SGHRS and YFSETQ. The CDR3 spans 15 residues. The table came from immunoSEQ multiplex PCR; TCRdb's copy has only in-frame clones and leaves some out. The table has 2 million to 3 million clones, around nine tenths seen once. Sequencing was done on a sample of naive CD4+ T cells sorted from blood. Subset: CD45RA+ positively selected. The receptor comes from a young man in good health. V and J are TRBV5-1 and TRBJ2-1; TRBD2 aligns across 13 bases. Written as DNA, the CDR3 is TGCGCCAGCAGATTGGGACTAGCGGGATTTAATGAGCAGTTCTTC. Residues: CASRLGLAGFNEQFF.